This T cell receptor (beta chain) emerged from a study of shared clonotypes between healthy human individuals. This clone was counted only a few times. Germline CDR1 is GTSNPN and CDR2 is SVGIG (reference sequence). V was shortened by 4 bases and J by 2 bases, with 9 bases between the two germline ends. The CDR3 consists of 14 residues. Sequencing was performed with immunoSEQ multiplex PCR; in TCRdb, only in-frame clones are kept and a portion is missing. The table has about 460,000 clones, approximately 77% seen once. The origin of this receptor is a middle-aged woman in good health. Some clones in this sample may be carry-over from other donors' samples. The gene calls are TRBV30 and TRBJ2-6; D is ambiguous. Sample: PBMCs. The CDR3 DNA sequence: TGTGCCTGGACTCCCCTACCTGGGGCCAACGTCCTGACTTTC. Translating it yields CAWTPLPGANVLTF. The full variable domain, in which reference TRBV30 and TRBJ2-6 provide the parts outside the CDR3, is SQTIHQWPATLVQPVGSPLSLECTVEGTSNPNLYWYRQAAGRGLQLLFYSVGIGQISSEVPQNLSASRPQDRQFILSSKKLLLSDSGFYLCAWTPLPGANVLTFGAGSRLTVL.